A single sample gave rise to the 10 T cell receptor beta chains below, sequenced in a study of blood T cell repertoires in COVID-19. The assay was immunoSEQ multiplex PCR, and TCRdb's table has in-frame clones only and misses some. The sample holds around 130,000 clones, more than 80% seen once. Specimen: peripheral blood. Source of these receptors: a human donor in a cohort sampled during active COVID-19.

V usage is TRBV9 and J usage is TRBJ1-4, with D unresolved. Per the germline V gene, CDR1 is SGDLS and CDR2 is YYNGEE. V dropped 0 bases and J dropped 3 bases, with 9 bases sitting between them. The CDR3 is 15 amino acids. CDR3 in DNA: TGTGCCAGCAGCGTAGAGGGTAGCGCTAATGAAAAACTGTTTTTT. Translating it yields CASSVEGSANEKLFF.

The V and J genes are TRBV6-5 and TRBJ2-7, with 7 bases that match TRBD1. Germline CDR1 is MNHEY and CDR2 is SVGAGI. J was trimmed by 0 bases and V by 6 bases; bases with no gene match: 5. The CDR3 length is 14 residues. In nucleotides, the CDR3 is TGTGCCAGCAGCCGGGACAGACTCTCCTACGAGCAGTACTTC. It translates to CASSRDRLSYEQYF.

The CDR3 reads CASSLARGLGEQFF. The CDR3 region has the DNA TGCGCCAGCAGCTTGGCCAGGGGGCTGGGAGAGCAGTTCTTC. The chain has TRBV5-1 and TRBJ2-1; TRBD1 matches at 8 bases. CDR1 is SGHRS and CDR2 is YFSETQ in the germline V gene. The CDR3 sequence is 14 residues long. V shed 0 bases and J 10 bases; nucleotides not matched to a gene: 6.

The chain combines TRBV9 with TRBJ1-2, with D possibly TRBD1 on 6 matching bases. The CDR3 runs 16 residues. The V end was cut by 0 bases, the J end by 4 bases, with 16 bases between. CDR1 and CDR2 from the germline V gene are SGDLS and YYNGEE. The CDR3 region is CASSVEARGAIYGYTF. The DNA of the CDR3 is TGTGCCAGCAGCGTAGAGGCTCGGGGGGCCATCTATGGCTACACCTTC.

The chain is built from TRBV5-1 and TRBJ1-1, with D possibly matching TRBD1 (6 bases). This CDR3 spans 15 amino acids. V was shortened by 4 bases and J by 0 bases, with 13 bases between the two germline ends. Germline loops: CDR1 SGHRS, CDR2 YFSETQ. The CDR3 DNA reads as TGCGCCAGCAGCAAAAACAGGGAAATGAACACTGAAGCTTTCTTT. Protein sequence: CASSKNREMNTEAFF.

CDR3 bases: TGTGCCAGCAGTGAAAACGGCGGGTCGGGTTACGAGCAGTACTTC. Protein sequence: CASSENGGSGYEQYF. This chain links TRBV2 with TRBJ2-7; possible D gene TRBD2, 5 bases. The germline V gene encodes CDR1 SNHLY and CDR2 FYNNEI. This CDR3 contains 15 residues. Trimming removed 2 bases at V and 4 bases at J, with 15 bases between.

The chain links TRBV24-1 to TRBJ2-3; perhaps TRBD1 as D (6 bases). CDR1 is KGHDR, CDR2 SFDVKD, per germline. There are 15 residues in the CDR3. Trimming removed 0 bases at V and 6 bases at J, with 12 bases between. The CDR3 loop is CATSDLGGARDTQYF. In DNA form, the CDR3 reads TGTGCCACCAGTGATTTGGGGGGCGCAAGGGATACGCAGTATTTT.

The rearrangement joins TRBV2 to TRBJ2-4; the D gene is possibly TRBD1 (6 bases). Germline assignment: CDR1 SNHLY and CDR2 FYNNEI. CDR3 length: 14 residues. V shed 5 bases and J shed 1 base, with 9 bases lying between them. The CDR3 DNA reads as TGTGCCAGCAGTTTTGACAGGGCCAAAAACATTCAGTACTTC. Its protein is CASSFDRAKNIQYF.

This clone was recorded a few times. J is TRBJ2-2 and V is TRBV7-2; 9 bases are shared with TRBD2. Per germline, CDR1 SGHTA and CDR2 FQGNSA. The CDR3 spans 16 residues. Unmatched junction bases numbered 8, after V lost 5 bases and J lost 4 bases. The CDR3 nucleotides read TGTGCCAGCAGCGTCCATAGCGGGGGATCCACCGGGGAGCTGTTTTTT. Translation gives CASSVHSGGSTGELFF.

In DNA form, the CDR3 reads TGTGCCAGCAGCCGCCACAGGGGTGAAGCTACTGAAGCTTTCTTT. It codes for CASSRHRGEATEAFF. This chain links TRBV5-6 with TRBJ1-1; TRBD1 matches 7 bases. V trimming: 4 bases; J trimming: 5 bases; junction bases outside the gene matches: 11. The CDR3 length is 15 residues. Germline CDR1 SGHDT, CDR2 YYEEEE. Full variable domain (outside the CDR3, taken from reference TRBV5-6 and TRBJ1-1): DAGVTQSPTHLIKTRGQQVTLRCSPKSGHDTVSWYQQALGQGPQFIFQYYEEEERQRGNFPDRFSGHQFPNYSSELNVNALLLGDSALYLCASSRHRGEATEAFFGQGTRLTVV.